Listed below are T cell receptor beta chains from one sample, sequenced in a study of vaccination effects on CD4 cells after COVID-19. The data were produced by immunoSEQ multiplex PCR, yet TCRdb's version contains in-frame clones alone and is incomplete. The profile shows 35,000 to 55,000 clones, just over 75% of them singletons. No antigens are known for them. The source was CD4+ T cells from PBMCs cultured with SARS-CoV-2 spike peptides, collected before COVID-19 vaccination. The source of these receptors is a human donor who received a COVID-19 vaccine. Each CDR3 is given with its conserved first and last residue. Not every row has a clone size; where given, it reads once, few, many or a size class.

V: TRBV5-4
size: -
CDR3: CASSLEGSGDTQYF

V: TRBV5-5
size: -
CDR3: CASSIQGEYTGELFF

V: TRBV10-3
size: -
CDR3: CAITRTAMNTEAFF

V: TRBV5-1
size: -
CDR3: CASTAGAVNTEAFF

V: TRBV7-3
size: -
CDR3: CASSARLAGEETQYF

V: TRBV2
size: -
CDR3: CASRQEGESPLHF

V: TRBV3-1/TRBV3-2
size: -
CDR3: CASSRGLSAEETQYF

V: TRBV11-2
size: once
CDR3: CASSEGWNSGANVLTF

V: TRBV2
size: few
CDR3: CATWDHENTEAFF

V: TRBV27
size: -
CDR3: CASSPLDRSRGYTF

V: TRBV7-9
size: -
CDR3: CASSLADRAANTGELFF

V: TRBV7-3
size: few
CDR3: CASSFGVPGANVLTF

V: TRBV30
size: -
CDR3: CAWSVRPPKGGGEQFF

V: TRBV28
size: -
CDR3: CASSFLSDSRYGYTF

V: TRBV4-1
size: once
CDR3: CASSQGRTYQETQYF

V: TRBV3-1/TRBV3-2
size: once
CDR3: CASSQRNGNIQYF

V: TRBV9
size: few
CDR3: CASSTRDRQNTEAFF

V: TRBV4-3
size: -
CDR3: CASSQETSGAGYGYGYTF

V: TRBV5-1
size: -
CDR3: CASSLSGAYGYTF

V: TRBV5-4
size: -
CDR3: CASSPGPISDTQYF

V: TRBV5-1
size: -
CDR3: CASSLGFRGRGNTEAFF

V: TRBV19
size: -
CDR3: CASSISNSGANVLTF

V: TRBV3-1/TRBV3-2
size: -
CDR3: CASSRVVFGTGNTIYF

V: TRBV24-1
size: once
CDR3: CATSDLTSDSYNEQFF

V: TRBV7-3
size: few
CDR3: CASSLTWGGGDTQYF

V: TRBV7-2
size: -
CDR3: CASSLLGQVVRNIQYF

V: TRBV6-1
size: -
CDR3: CASSELAAVGAFF

V: TRBV25-1
size: -
CDR3: CASSWTGGISGANVLTF

V: TRBV30
size: -
CDR3: CAWRRQDNSPLHF

V: TRBV6-5
size: -
CDR3: CASSQRDRGQPQHF

V: TRBV20-1
size: -
CDR3: CSTDDLSAQYF

V: TRBV7-7
size: -
CDR3: CASSFGGVSDWENNYGYTF

V: TRBV28
size: -
CDR3: CASSSPTTDTQYF

V: TRBV5-1
size: -
CDR3: CASSPDGGNEQFF

V: TRBV5-1
size: -
CDR3: CASNLAPGALGDEQFF

V: TRBV29-1
size: once
CDR3: CSVPTLGQETQYF

V: TRBV6-5
size: -
CDR3: CASSRQGSGEPQHF

V: TRBV5-5
size: -
CDR3: CASSPTGGADPEAFF

V: TRBV18
size: -
CDR3: CASSPLASTDTQYF

V: TRBV2
size: -
CDR3: CASSPFAGGPTDTQYF

V: TRBV7-2
size: -
CDR3: CASSSGQIQETQYF

V: TRBV7-2
size: -
CDR3: CASSTYQGTGNTIYF

V: TRBV29-1
size: -
CDR3: CSTGLNSYNEQFF

V: TRBV7-2
size: -
CDR3: CASSPRTSGGATDTQYF

V: TRBV5-1
size: -
CDR3: CASSPDGGRWQPQHF

V: TRBV30
size: -
CDR3: CAWSVRETQYF

V: TRBV4-3
size: -
CDR3: CASSTDGKRPGNEQFF

V: TRBV6-2/TRBV6-3
size: -
CDR3: CASSYWRGGPNEQFF

V: TRBV29-1
size: -
CDR3: CSVQVNYTDTQYF

V: TRBV24-1
size: -
CDR3: CATSEWTGALVDTQYF

V: TRBV14
size: once
CDR3: CASSQGVTAQETQYF

V: TRBV3-1/TRBV3-2
size: -
CDR3: CATSLSTGNTIYF

V: TRBV6-1
size: -
CDR3: CASSDLRARGQNTEAFF

V: TRBV3-1/TRBV3-2
size: -
CDR3: CASSSRGSTDTQYF

V: TRBV2
size: -
CDR3: CASSGGSTSTGELFF

V: TRBV18
size: -
CDR3: CASYRPGHDQETQYF

V: TRBV5-1
size: -
CDR3: CASSPSDRGAGNTIYF

V: TRBV6-6
size: -
CDR3: CASSYGTTNEKLFF

V: TRBV5-1
size: -
CDR3: CASSFAEGLGNEQFF

V: TRBV7-2
size: -
CDR3: CASSPGTGALNTEAFF